A selection of T cell receptor beta chains follows, all from one sample in a study of blood T cell repertoires in COVID-19. Assay used: immunoSEQ multiplex PCR; TCRdb lists only in-frame clones, some missing. The data contain nearly 350,000 clones, 91% of them singletons. Sequenced: peripheral blood. Receptors were obtained from a woman aged 18-35 years who had recovered from COVID-19. CDR3s include the opening cysteine and the closing phenylalanine or tryptophan. The D gene is left open where the match is weak. Size tells how often a clone was seen (once, few, many) or the class of an expanded clone, and some rows leave it out.

NA,TRBV4-3,TRBJ1-2,NA,TGCGCCAGCAGCCAAATCGGGTCAGGGTCAGACGGCTACACCTTC,CASSQIGSGSDGYTF
TRBD1,TRBV30,TRBJ1-3,NA,TGTGCCTGGAACCGGGACAGATCTGGAAACACCATATATTTT,CAWNRDRSGNTIYF
TRBD2,TRBV7-2,TRBJ2-1,NA,TGTGCCAGCAGCGCGGGACTAGCGCCCTACAATGAGCAGTTCTTC,CASSAGLAPYNEQFF
NA,TRBV5-4,TRBJ1-6,NA,TGTGCCAGCAGCTCGTCCGGGGATTCACCCCTCCACTTT,CASSSSGDSPLHF
NA,TRBV7-2,TRBJ2-1,NA,TGTGCCAGCAGCTTAGCGTTCGGGGCCTACAATGAGCAGTTCTTC,CASSLAFGAYNEQFF
TRBD1,TRBV12-5,TRBJ1-4,NA,TGTGCTAGTGGTCCAGGGACAGGGTTCTCCCCAACTAATGAAAAACTGTTTTTT,CASGPGTGFSPTNEKLFF
NA,TRBV3-1/TRBV3-2,TRBJ2-1,NA,TGTGCCAGCAGCCAAGAAGGTCCAGGGCCTTCCTACAATGAGCAGTTCTTC,CASSQEGPGPSYNEQFF
TRBD1,TRBV3-1/TRBV3-2,TRBJ1-1,NA,TGTGCCAGCAGCCAAGGGACAGGGGGCGCTTTCTTT,CASSQGTGGAFF
TRBD2,TRBV4-1,TRBJ2-1,NA,TGCGCCAGCAGCCAGGATACTAGCGGGAGATACAATGAGCAGTTCTTC,CASSQDTSGRYNEQFF
NA,TRBV4-3,TRBJ1-3,NA,TGCGCCAGCAGCCAATACACCGATGGGGGGATCTCTGGAAACACCATATATTTT,CASSQYTDGGISGNTIYF
NA,TRBV7-2,TRBJ2-2,NA,TGTGCCAGCAGCTTAGCACAGCAAAACACCGGGGAGCTGTTTTTT,CASSLAQQNTGELFF
NA,TRBV10-2,TRBJ1-1,NA,TGCGCCAGCGGTGGAGTGAACACTGAAGCTTTCTTT,CASGGVNTEAFF
NA,TRBV6-6,TRBJ1-1,NA,TGTGCCACCGGACAGCGAACTGAAGCTTTCTTT,CATGQRTEAFF
NA,TRBV5-1,TRBJ2-2,once,TGCGCCAGCAGCTTGAGGCAGGGGAACACCGGGGAGCTGTTTTTT,CASSLRQGNTGELFF
TRBD1,TRBV5-4,TRBJ1-4,once,TGTGCCAGCAGCTTTGGGACAGGGGTCGGGAATGAAAAACTGTTTTTT,CASSFGTGVGNEKLFF
NA,TRBV21-1,TRBJ2-1,NA,TGTGCCAGCAGCGAGACTTCTAGCGGGTACAATGAGCAGTTCTTC,CASSETSSGYNEQFF
TRBD1,TRBV12-5,TRBJ1-3,once,TGTGCTAGTGGTTTGGTGGGACAGCTTTCTGGAAACACCATATATTTT,CASGLVGQLSGNTIYF
NA,TRBV11-3,TRBJ2-2,NA,TGTGCCAGCAGCTTGGATCAACTAAACACCGGGGAGCTGTTTTTT,CASSLDQLNTGELFF
NA,TRBV5-4,TRBJ2-1,NA,TGTGCCAGCAGCCCCTCCTCGGACAATGAGCAGTTCTTC,CASSPSSDNEQFF
NA,TRBV24-1,TRBJ2-2,NA,TGTGCCACCCGGGGGGCGTTAAGCACCGGGGAGCTGTTTTTT,CATRGALSTGELFF
NA,TRBV7-9,TRBJ1-6,NA,TGTGCCAGCAGCTTAGGCAGATATAATTCACCCCTCCACTTT,CASSLGRYNSPLHF
NA,TRBV7-2,TRBJ1-1,NA,TGTGCCAGCAGCTCCCCGGTTGTATCCACTGAAGCTATCTTT,CASSSPVVSTEAIF
NA,TRBV7-2,TRBJ1-1,NA,TGTGCCAGCAGCCTCAAGACAGCTGGTGAAGCTTTCTTT,CASSLKTAGEAFF
NA,TRBV11-2,TRBJ2-1,once,TGTGCCAGCAGCTTAGATACTTACAATGAGCAGTTCTTC,CASSLDTYNEQFF
TRBD1,TRBV7-8,TRBJ1-1,NA,TGTGCCAGCAGCTCCGGGACAGGGGGCCTCGGGACTGAAGCTTTCTTT,CASSSGTGGLGTEAFF
NA,TRBV29-1,TRBJ2-1,NA,TGCAGCGTTGGGACAGTCCGAGCGAGAAATGAGCAGTTCTTC,CSVGTVRARNEQFF
TRBD1,TRBV5-6,TRBJ1-5,NA,TGTGCCAGCAGCTCGACAGGGGGTTATCAGCCCCAGCATTTT,CASSSTGGYQPQHF
NA,TRBV7-2,TRBJ2-2,NA,TGTGCCAGCAGCGTCAGAGGGAACACCGGGGAGCTGTTTTTT,CASSVRGNTGELFF
NA,TRBV24-1,TRBJ1-5,NA,TGTGCCACCAGTGATCCAGGGGACGATCAGCCCCAGCATTTT,CATSDPGDDQPQHF
TRBD1,TRBV30,TRBJ2-1,NA,TGTGCCTGGAGTGTTAGACAGGGGGCAGCCACCTACAATGAGCAGTTCTTC,CAWSVRQGAATYNEQFF
NA,TRBV27,TRBJ1-1,once,TGTGCCAGCAGTTTGGGAGCTGAAGCTTTCTTT,CASSLGAEAFF
TRBD1,TRBV10-3,TRBJ2-1,NA,TGTGCCATCAACCGGGACAGTAGTGAGCAGTTCTTC,CAINRDSSEQFF
NA,TRBV18,TRBJ1-1,NA,TGTGCCAGCTCATCTACCGCCGTGGCGGGCACTGAAGCTTTCTTT,CASSSTAVAGTEAFF
NA,TRBV4-3,TRBJ1-1,once,TGCGCCAGCAGCCAAGCGCAGGGATGGAACACTGAAGCTTTCTTT,CASSQAQGWNTEAFF
NA,TRBV4-3,TRBJ1-2,NA,TGCGCCAGCAGCTTACGGAGCGGCTATGGCTACACCTTC,CASSLRSGYGYTF
NA,TRBV18,TRBJ2-3,NA,TGTGCCAGCTCACCATCCATCCGGGGGACTAGCACAGATACGCAGTATTTT,CASSPSIRGTSTDTQYF
NA,TRBV10-2,TRBJ1-2,NA,TGCGCCACCCGTGGGTATGAGGGCAACTATGGCTACACCTTC,CATRGYEGNYGYTF
NA,TRBV24-1,TRBJ2-5,NA,TGTGCCACCAGTGGGGCGTCGGTTGGGACCCAGTACTTC,CATSGASVGTQYF
TRBD2,TRBV11-3,TRBJ2-1,NA,TGTGCCAGCAGCCAAGGGAGGGCTAGCGGCCCGAATGAGCAGTTCTTC,CASSQGRASGPNEQFF
NA,TRBV7-2,TRBJ2-4,NA,TGTGCCAGCAGCTTAGCGCCCAGGAGGAAGGGCATTCAGTACTTC,CASSLAPRRKGIQYF
NA,TRBV10-2,TRBJ1-1,NA,TGCGCCAGCAGTGAGTCCTCGGGAGGGCACACTGAAGCTTTCTTT,CASSESSGGHTEAFF
NA,TRBV9,TRBJ2-3,NA,TGTGCCAGCAGCCCCTGGCGGGTCCCAGATACGCAGTATTTT,CASSPWRVPDTQYF
TRBD2,TRBV6-2/TRBV6-3,TRBJ2-1,NA,TGTGCCAGCAGTTACTCGATGCGGGAGGAGTCCTACAATGAGCAGTTCTTC,CASSYSMREESYNEQFF
NA,TRBV18,TRBJ2-5,NA,TGTGCCAGCTCACGGTACAAGAACCAAGAGACCCAGTACTTC,CASSRYKNQETQYF
NA,TRBV19,TRBJ2-1,NA,TGTGCCAGTAGTATAGGAGGAGGGAGCGGCAATGAGCAGTTCTTC,CASSIGGGSGNEQFF
TRBD1,TRBV11-3,TRBJ1-2,once,TGTGCCAGCAGCTTATCGGCTTGGGCCAGGGGGGCCTATGGCTACACCTTC,CASSLSAWARGAYGYTF
TRBD2,TRBV6-5,TRBJ2-1,NA,TGTGCCAGCAGCATACTAGCGGGAGCCCGGAATGAGCAGTTCTTC,CASSILAGARNEQFF
NA,TRBV2,TRBJ1-1,NA,TGTGCCAGCCGACGTCAAGGGGCCGATTCGACTGAAGCTTTCTTT,CASRRQGADSTEAFF
TRBD1,TRBV5-4,TRBJ2-3,NA,TGTGCCAGCAGCCCGAGGACAGGGGCCAGCACAGATACGCAGTATTTT,CASSPRTGASTDTQYF
TRBD2,TRBV5-1,TRBJ2-3,NA,TGCGCCAGCAGCTTACGGGGGGGCGGCACAGATACGCAGTATTTT,CASSLRGGGTDTQYF
TRBD2,TRBV7-9,TRBJ2-2,few,TGTGCCAGCAGAACGACTAGCGGGACGGTATCCGCGGAGCTGTTTTTT,CASRTTSGTVSAELFF
TRBD2,TRBV6-2/TRBV6-3,TRBJ2-2,NA,TGTGCCAGCAGTTACTCCAACCTAGCGGGAACGACCGGGGAGCTGTTTTTT,CASSYSNLAGTTGELFF
NA,TRBV7-9,TRBJ2-1,NA,TGTGCCAGCATTGATAGCTCCTACAATGAGCAGTTCTTC,CASIDSSYNEQFF